The 22 T cell receptor beta chains in this list originate from one sample, sequenced in a study of shared clonotypes between healthy human individuals. The method was immunoSEQ multiplex PCR; TCRdb's version includes in-frame clones alone and lacks a portion of them. This table holds 450,000 to 500,000 clones, over 70% found once. Sequenced material: PBMCs. These receptors all stem from a woman aged 40 to 50 in good health. Some clones in this sample may be carry-over from other donors' samples.

In DNA form, the CDR3 reads TGTGCCAGCAGTCCCCCGGGACAGGGTTCTTATGGCTACACCTTC. Its protein is CASSPPGQGSYGYTF. The rearrangement links TRBV28 to TRBJ1-2, with 9 bases identical to TRBD1. The length of the CDR3 is 15 residues. Germline loops: CDR1 MDHEN, CDR2 SYDVKM. Unmatched junction bases numbered 9, after V lost 5 bases and J lost 5 bases.

In regard to this clone: A read error likely explains this, since a far larger clone differs by one base. Because the CDR3 is missing its conserved closing phenylalanine or tryptophan, this is likely a read error. The J gene is TRBJ1-3, the V gene TRBV29-1, with D maybe TRBD1 (5 bases). There are 14 residues in the CDR3. V was pared by 5 bases and J by 4 bases, with 15 bases between. The germline V gene has CDR1 SQVTM and CDR2 ANQGSEA. Here the CDR3 reads CSVNVGGTGNTIYS. In nucleotides, the CDR3 is TGCAGCGTTAATGTTGGGGGGACGGGAAACACCATATATTCT.

The gene calls are TRBV9 and TRBJ2-5; 9 bases are a match to TRBD2. This CDR3 is built from 17 residues. In germline, CDR1 is SGDLS, CDR2 YYNGEE. The junction had 9 bases not matched to a gene; V was cut back by 2 bases and J by 1 base. For the CDR3, the DNA is TGTGCCAGCAGCGTTGGAGTAGCGGGAGAACTCCAAGAGACCCAGTACTTC. Its translation is CASSVGVAGELQETQYF. Based on the CDR3 plus reference TRBV9 and TRBJ2-5, the full variable domain is DSGVTQTPKHLITATGQRVTLRCSPRSGDLSVYWYQQSLDQGLQFLIQYYNGEERAKGNILERFSAQQFPDLHSELNLSSLELGDSALYFCASSVGVAGELQETQYFGPGTRLLVL.

This clone was counted a few times. This chain connects TRBV6-1 to TRBJ1-2; maybe TRBD1 (5 bases). This CDR3 has 15 amino acids. In germline, CDR1 is MNHNS, CDR2 SASEGT. With 2 bases removed from V and 5 bases from J, the gap between germline ends came to 15 bases. The CDR3 is CASSESGGVGYGYTF. The DNA for the CDR3 is TGTGCCAGCAGTGAATCAGGAGGGGTAGGGTATGGCTACACCTTC.

The chain employs TRBV4-3 and TRBJ2-1; the match to TRBD2 covers 9 bases. J gave up 1 base and V 0 bases, and 7 bases lay outside the gene matches. CDR3 length equals 18 residues. Germline CDR1 and CDR2: LGHNA and YSLEER. Here the CDR3 reads CASSQEGGSGSSYNEQFF. The CDR3 DNA reads TGCGCCAGCAGCCAAGAGGGGGGTAGCGGGAGTTCCTACAATGAGCAGTTCTTC.

A word on this clone: A read error is the likely source, as a far larger clone sits one nucleotide away. The chain combines TRBV6-5 with TRBJ2-1; TRBD2 agrees at 10 bases. Germline V gives CDR1 MNHEY, CDR2 SVGAGI. CDR3 size: 15 residues. The CDR3 DNA reads TGTGCCGGCAGTTACGGACTAGCGGCGTGGAATGAGCAGTTCTTC. Its protein product is CAGSYGLAAWNEQFF.

The V and J genes are TRBV11-1 and TRBJ2-7; TRBD1 might be the D (5 bases). The V and J ends lost 2 bases and 3 bases respectively, with 11 bases between them. This CDR3 is built from 14 residues. Germline V CDR1 and CDR2: SGHAT, FQDESV (reference sequence). DNA of the CDR3: TGTGCCAGCAGCTTAAAGGGGCCCAACTACGAGCAGTACTTC. It yields the protein CASSLKGPNYEQYF. Based on the CDR3 plus reference TRBV11-1 and TRBJ2-7, the full variable domain is EAEVAQSPRYKITEKSQAVAFWCDPISGHATLYWYRQILGQGPELLVQFQDESVVDDSQLPKDRFSAERLKGVDSTLKIQPAELGDSAMYLCASSLKGPNYEQYFGPGTRLTVT.

On this clone: This specimen includes other DNA sequences encoding the same CDR3. The chain joins TRBV15 to TRBJ2-6, with 9 bases identical to TRBD1. The CDR3 runs 16 residues. Germline values: CDR1 LNHNV, CDR2 YYDKDF (reference sequence). The J segment lost 1 base and the V segment lost 3 bases, leaving 1 base of the junction unmatched. The CDR3 DNA sequence: TGTGCCACCAGCAGGGACAGGGGTTCTGGGGCCAACGTCCTGACTTTC. Translation: CATSRDRGSGANVLTF.

The chain links TRBV2 to TRBJ1-1, with 11 bases aligning to TRBD1. The CDR3 is 14 amino acids. Germline CDR1 reads SNHLY; CDR2 reads FYNNEI. V was pared by 7 bases and J by 3 bases, with 4 bases of the junction left unmatched. The DNA for the CDR3 is TGTGCCAGCACCCCGGGACAGGGGGACACTGAAGCTTTCTTT. This encodes CASTPGQGDTEAFF.

The V call is TRBV28, the J call TRBJ2-2; TRBD1 agrees at 9 bases. The CDR3 runs to 14 residues. CDR1 is MDHEN and CDR2 is SYDVKM in the germline V gene. The ends lost 4 bases at V and 6 bases at J; junction bases unmatched: 3. The CDR3, as DNA: TGTGCCAGCAGTTCCGGGACAGGGCCCGGGGAGCTGTTTTTT. Residues: CASSSGTGPGELFF.

This clone was observed a handful of times. A far bigger clonotype differs at one base, so this is likely a read error. V usage is TRBV28 and J usage is TRBJ2-3; no clear D. This CDR3 contains 15 residues. Deletions cut 6 bases from V and 1 base from J, with 14 bases between. Germline V gene lookup returns CDR1 MDHEN and CDR2 SYDVKM. DNA of the CDR3: TGTGCCAGCAGCACCCCGGAACACCGCACAGATACGCAGTATTTT. Encoded protein: CASSTPEHRTDTQYF.

The chain recombines TRBV18 with TRBJ1-5, with 9 bases fitting TRBD1. Germline CDR1 reads KGHSH; CDR2 reads LQKENI. The CDR3 covers 15 residues. Unmatched junction bases numbered 4, after V lost 6 bases and J lost 1 base. Here the CDR3 reads CASSRTGASNQPQHF. CDR3 nucleotides: TGTGCCAGCTCCAGGACAGGGGCGAGCAATCAGCCCCAGCATTTT.

The count of this clone is one. The chain links TRBV19 to TRBJ1-2; no clear D gene. This CDR3 comprises 13 residues. V shed 1 base and J shed 8 bases, with 11 bases lying between them. Per germline, CDR1 LNHDA and CDR2 SQIVND (reference sequence). The CDR3 is CASSIVAGLGYTF. DNA of the CDR3: TGTGCCAGTAGTATAGTGGCCGGGCTGGGCTACACCTTC.

The genes are TRBV4-1 and TRBJ2-1; D call uncertain. The germline V gene encodes CDR1 MGHRA and CDR2 YSYEKL. This CDR3 is 17 amino acids long. Trimming left V 1 base short and J 4 bases short, with 17 bases between. The CDR3 nucleotides are TGCGCCAGCAGCCAAGGGATACGGGCTGGCATATACAATGAGCAGTTCTTC. Amino acids: CASSQGIRAGIYNEQFF.

V is TRBV5-6 and J is TRBJ1-2; 8 bases line up with TRBD1. Trimming removed 6 bases from V and 2 bases from J; junction bases left unmatched: 6. CDR1 SGHDT and CDR2 YYEEEE come from the germline V gene. The CDR3 totals 14 residues. CDR3 coding DNA: TGTGCCAGCACCCTGGACAGGGCCAACTATGGCTACACCTTC. As protein: CASTLDRANYGYTF.

The rearrangement links TRBV7-9 to TRBJ1-1; D is possibly TRBD1 (5 bases). Trimming removed 2 bases at V and 3 bases at J, with 16 bases between. Germline V gene data show CDR1 as SEHNR and CDR2 as FQNEAQ (reference sequence). The CDR3 has 16 amino acids. CDR3 in amino acids: CASSLSGGLCDTEAFF. The CDR3 nucleotides read TGTGCCAGCAGCTTAAGTGGGGGGTTATGTGACACTGAAGCTTTCTTT.

The genes are TRBV13 and TRBJ2-3; D not certain. CDR1 is PRHDT, CDR2 FYEKMQ, per germline (reference sequence). The CDR3 is 15 amino acids. V lost 3 bases and J 0 bases, leaving 10 bases between the germline ends. The CDR3 reads CASSFTLASTDTQYF. DNA of the CDR3: TGTGCCAGCAGCTTCACACTTGCTAGCACAGATACGCAGTATTTT.

The chain recombines TRBV27 with TRBJ2-3; 14 positions match TRBD2. This CDR3 spans 18 amino acids. CDR1 MNHEY and CDR2 SMNVEV come from the germline V gene (reference sequence). J was trimmed by 2 bases and V by 6 bases; bases with no gene match: 10. The CDR3 loop is CASRGLAGVENPTDTQYF. The CDR3 bases are TGTGCCAGCAGGGGACTAGCGGGAGTAGAGAACCCCACAGATACGCAGTATTTT.

J is TRBJ2-1 and V is TRBV29-1, with 11 bases lining up with TRBD2. The V gene's germline CDR1 is SQVTM and CDR2 ANQGSEA. There are 14 residues in the CDR3. The V and J ends lost 7 bases and 3 bases, in that order; junction bases with no gene match: 5. In nucleotides, the CDR3 is TGCAGCGCCAAGACTAGCGGGGACTACAATGAGCAGTTCTTC. It is translated as CSAKTSGDYNEQFF.

This clone was observed a single time. The chain carries TRBV5-5 and TRBJ1-5, with D perhaps matching TRBD1 (6 bases). V shed 0 bases and J shed 5 bases, with 18 bases lying between them. Germline V lookup: CDR1 SGHKS, CDR2 YYEKEE (reference sequence). The CDR3 totals 17 residues. CDR3 bases: TGTGCCAGCAGCTTGGTGTATCTACGGGGGGCGGATCAGCCCCAGCATTTT. Translated, it gives CASSLVYLRGADQPQHF.

J is TRBJ2-7 and V is TRBV7-3; 7 nucleotides match TRBD2. The CDR3 is 13 amino acids. Losses at the gene ends were 4 bases for V and 2 bases for J; bases not matched to a gene: 2. The germline V gene encodes CDR1 SGHTA and CDR2 FQGTGA. CDR3: CASSSGTTYEQYF. The CDR3 DNA is TGTGCCAGCAGCTCCGGGACTACCTACGAGCAGTACTTC.

With regard to this clone: A far larger clone differs by one base, so this is likely a read error. The chain couples TRBV25-1 to TRBJ2-5; no definite D call. The CDR3 covers 11 residues. Germline V gene lookup returns CDR1 MGHDK and CDR2 SYGVNS. V shed 3 bases and J shed 10 bases, with 9 bases lying between them. The CDR3, as DNA: TGTGCCAGCAGTGAGGGATGGAACCAGTACTTC. Its protein product is CASSEGWNQYF.